The clone carrying this TCR beta chain was detected a few times. Its antigen is as yet unknown. The authors produced cDNA by 5'RACE using 10-nucleotide random UMIs. TCRdb ran MiXCR on the 5' RACE reads and lists one entry per CDR3 protein. The sample lists more than 50,000 distinct CDR3 sequences; less than 5.5% were seen once. This sample is drawn from a study of neurological immune-mediated disorders. The study's findings and limits: Healthy controls had more TCR clonal expansion than multiple sclerosis, which showed the least, whereas HTLV-1-associated myelopathy showed the most.

Germline CDR1 is SGHRS and CDR2 is YFSETQ. This CDR3 contains 13 residues. With 6 bases removed from V and 4 bases from J, the gap between germline ends came to 13 bases. The sequence came from a woman aged 25-40 years with multiple sclerosis. What was sequenced was PBMCs. The rearrangement joins TRBV5-1 to TRBJ2-5; TRBD1 is a possible D gene (6 bases). CDR3 DNA sequence: TGCGCCAGCACTCCAGGGGCAGGAGAGACCCAGTACTTC. Amino acid sequence: CASTPGAGETQYF.